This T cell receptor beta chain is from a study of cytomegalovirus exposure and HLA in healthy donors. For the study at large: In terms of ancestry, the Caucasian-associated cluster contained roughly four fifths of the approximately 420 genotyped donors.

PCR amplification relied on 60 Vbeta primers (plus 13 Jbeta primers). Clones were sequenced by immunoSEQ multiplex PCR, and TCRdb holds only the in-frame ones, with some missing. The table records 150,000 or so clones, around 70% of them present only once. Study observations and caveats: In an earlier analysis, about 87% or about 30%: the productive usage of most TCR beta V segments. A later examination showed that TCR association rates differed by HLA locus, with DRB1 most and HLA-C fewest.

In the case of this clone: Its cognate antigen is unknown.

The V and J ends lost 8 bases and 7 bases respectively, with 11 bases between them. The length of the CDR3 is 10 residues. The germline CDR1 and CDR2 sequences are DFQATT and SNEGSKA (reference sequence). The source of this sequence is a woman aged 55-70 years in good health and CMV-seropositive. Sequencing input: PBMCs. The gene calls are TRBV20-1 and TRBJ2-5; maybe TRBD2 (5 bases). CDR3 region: CSPQLGTQYF. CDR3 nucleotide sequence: TGCAGTCCTCAACTAGGGACCCAGTACTTC.